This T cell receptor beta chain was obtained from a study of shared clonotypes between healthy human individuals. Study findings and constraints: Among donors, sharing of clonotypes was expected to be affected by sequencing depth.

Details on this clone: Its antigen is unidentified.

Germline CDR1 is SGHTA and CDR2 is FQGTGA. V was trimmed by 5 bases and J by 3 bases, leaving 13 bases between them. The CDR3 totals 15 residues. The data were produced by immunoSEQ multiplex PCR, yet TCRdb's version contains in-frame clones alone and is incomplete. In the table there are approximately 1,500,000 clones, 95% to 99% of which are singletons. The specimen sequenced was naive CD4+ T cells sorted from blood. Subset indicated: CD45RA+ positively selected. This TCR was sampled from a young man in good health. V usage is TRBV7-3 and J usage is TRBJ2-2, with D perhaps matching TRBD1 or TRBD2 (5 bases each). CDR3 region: CASSPLRGDTGELFF. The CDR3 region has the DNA TGTGCCAGCAGCCCTCTGAGGGGCGACACCGGGGAGCTGTTTTTT.